This is a list of T cell receptor beta chains from one sample in a study of blood T cell repertoires in COVID-19. Method: immunoSEQ multiplex PCR; TCRdb's copy keeps in-frame clones and lacks some. The sample holds some 120,000 clones, approximately 85% seen once. The sequenced sample consisted of peripheral blood. These receptors were collected from a young man with COVID-19, enrolled during active disease. The CDR3 runs from the conserved cysteine through the conserved F or W. The D gene is left open where the match is weak. Clone size appears in some rows only: once, few, many, or a class for an expanded clone.

V gene: TRBV6-6
clone size: .
D gene: .
CDR3 length: 16
J gene: TRBJ2-2
CDR3 protein: CASSYVGGANTGELFF
CDR3 DNA: TGTGCCAGCAGTTATGTGGGCGGGGCGAACACCGGGGAGCTGTTTTTT

V gene: TRBV5-1
clone size: .
D gene: TRBD1
CDR3 length: 13
J gene: TRBJ1-2
CDR3 protein: CASSLYGTDGYTF
CDR3 DNA: TGCGCCAGCAGCTTGTACGGGACAGATGGCTACACCTTC

V gene: TRBV7-9
clone size: .
D gene: TRBD2
CDR3 length: 19
J gene: TRBJ2-7
CDR3 protein: CASSPRLRTSGRRVNEQYF
CDR3 DNA: TGTGCCAGCAGCCCACGACTGAGGACTAGCGGGAGACGCGTGAACGAGCAGTACTTC

V gene: TRBV5-8
clone size: .
D gene: .
CDR3 length: 14
J gene: TRBJ2-7
CDR3 protein: CASSFQGQSYEQYF
CDR3 DNA: TGTGCCAGCAGCTTCCAAGGACAGAGCTACGAGCAGTACTTC

V gene: TRBV5-4
clone size: .
D gene: .
CDR3 length: 14
J gene: TRBJ1-2
CDR3 protein: CASSLGQTVYGYTF
CDR3 DNA: TGTGCCAGCAGCTTGGGCCAGACAGTCTATGGCTACACCTTC

V gene: TRBV11-3
clone size: .
D gene: TRBD1
CDR3 length: 15
J gene: TRBJ1-1
CDR3 protein: CASGRGGTGTTEAFF
CDR3 DNA: TGTGCCAGCGGAAGGGGGGGGACAGGGACCACTGAAGCTTTCTTT

V gene: TRBV2
clone size: .
D gene: .
CDR3 length: 16
J gene: TRBJ1-6
CDR3 protein: CASSGYRSSYNSPLHF
CDR3 DNA: TGTGCCAGCAGTGGGTATCGGAGCTCCTATAATTCACCCCTCCACTTT

V gene: TRBV7-9
clone size: .
D gene: .
CDR3 length: 14
J gene: TRBJ2-7
CDR3 protein: CASSRTDPPYEQYF
CDR3 DNA: TGTGCCAGCAGCCGGACAGATCCCCCCTACGAGCAGTACTTC

V gene: TRBV19
clone size: .
D gene: TRBD1
CDR3 length: 14
J gene: TRBJ2-7
CDR3 protein: CASSGQVSSYEQYF
CDR3 DNA: TGTGCCAGTAGCGGACAGGTGAGCTCCTACGAGCAGTACTTC

V gene: TRBV30
clone size: .
D gene: .
CDR3 length: 13
J gene: TRBJ1-1
CDR3 protein: CAWSRVSNTEAFF
CDR3 DNA: TGTGCCTGGAGTAGAGTTAGTAACACTGAAGCTTTCTTT

V gene: TRBV6-5
clone size: .
D gene: TRBD2
CDR3 length: 15
J gene: TRBJ2-1
CDR3 protein: CASLRTSGSYNEQFF
CDR3 DNA: TGTGCCAGCCTCCGGACTAGCGGTTCCTACAATGAGCAGTTCTTC

V gene: TRBV6-5
clone size: .
D gene: TRBD1
CDR3 length: 15
J gene: TRBJ1-3
CDR3 protein: CASRRQGAQGNTIYF
CDR3 DNA: TGTGCCAGCAGGAGACAGGGGGCACAAGGAAACACCATATATTTT

V gene: TRBV10-3
clone size: .
D gene: TRBD1
CDR3 length: 15
J gene: TRBJ2-7
CDR3 protein: CAISNRGRLGNEQYF
CDR3 DNA: TGTGCCATCAGTAACAGGGGGCGCTTAGGGAACGAGCAGTACTTC

V gene: TRBV4-2
clone size: once
D gene: .
CDR3 length: 16
J gene: TRBJ2-3
CDR3 protein: CASSQDRDSGTDTQYF
CDR3 DNA: TGTGCCAGCAGCCAAGATCGGGATTCTGGCACAGATACGCAGTATTTT

V gene: TRBV2
clone size: .
D gene: .
CDR3 length: 11
J gene: TRBJ1-2
CDR3 protein: CATTQDYGYTF
CDR3 DNA: TGTGCCACCACACAAGATTATGGCTACACCTTC

V gene: TRBV5-8
clone size: .
D gene: .
CDR3 length: 16
J gene: TRBJ2-1
CDR3 protein: CASSLAGFLIYNEQFF
CDR3 DNA: TGTGCCAGCAGCCTGGCGGGGTTCCTGATCTACAATGAGCAGTTCTTC

V gene: TRBV19
clone size: .
D gene: .
CDR3 length: 15
J gene: TRBJ2-2
CDR3 protein: CASSIGTVNTGELFF
CDR3 DNA: TGTGCCAGTAGTATAGGGACAGTTAACACCGGGGAGCTGTTTTTT

V gene: TRBV5-1
clone size: .
D gene: .
CDR3 length: 14
J gene: TRBJ2-6
CDR3 protein: CASSTGNGANVLTF
CDR3 DNA: TGCGCCAGCAGTACAGGGAATGGGGCCAACGTCCTGACTTTC

V gene: TRBV3-1/TRBV3-2
clone size: few
D gene: .
CDR3 length: 14
J gene: TRBJ2-7
CDR3 protein: CASSPSADSYEQYF
CDR3 DNA: TGTGCCAGCAGCCCTTCCGCGGACAGCTACGAGCAGTACTTC

V gene: TRBV5-4
clone size: .
D gene: TRBD1
CDR3 length: 17
J gene: TRBJ2-5
CDR3 protein: CASSHTGQGASLETQYF
CDR3 DNA: TGTGCCAGCAGTCATACCGGACAGGGGGCTTCGCTAGAGACCCAGTACTTC

V gene: TRBV9
clone size: .
D gene: TRBD1
CDR3 length: 15
J gene: TRBJ1-1
CDR3 protein: CASSATGQPNTEAFF
CDR3 DNA: TGTGCCAGCAGCGCAACGGGACAGCCGAACACTGAAGCTTTCTTT

V gene: TRBV30
clone size: .
D gene: TRBD2
CDR3 length: 17
J gene: TRBJ2-2
CDR3 protein: CASGLAVEWGNTGELFF
CDR3 DNA: TGTGCCTCCGGACTAGCGGTAGAGTGGGGCAACACCGGGGAGCTGTTTTTT

V gene: TRBV3-1/TRBV3-2
clone size: few
D gene: TRBD2
CDR3 length: 18
J gene: TRBJ2-3
CDR3 protein: CASSSGGGDLASTDTQYF
CDR3 DNA: TGTGCCAGCAGTTCCGGTGGGGGGGATCTGGCCAGCACAGATACGCAGTATTTT

V gene: TRBV12-2
clone size: .
D gene: .
CDR3 length: 16
J gene: TRBJ1-6
CDR3 protein: CASRLAPQGPNSPLHF
CDR3 DNA: TGTGCAAGTCGCTTAGCACCACAGGGACCTAATTCACCCCTCCACTTT

V gene: TRBV5-3
clone size: .
D gene: TRBD2
CDR3 length: 16
J gene: TRBJ2-1
CDR3 protein: CARSLALAARYNEQFF
CDR3 DNA: TGTGCCAGAAGCTTGGCTCTAGCGGCTCGCTACAATGAGCAGTTCTTC

V gene: TRBV18
clone size: few
D gene: .
CDR3 length: 18
J gene: TRBJ2-3
CDR3 protein: CASSPRPPSVGSTDTQYF
CDR3 DNA: TGTGCCAGCTCACCACGGCCGCCTAGCGTAGGGAGCACAGATACGCAGTATTTT

V gene: TRBV6-4
clone size: .
D gene: TRBD2
CDR3 length: 14
J gene: TRBJ2-3
CDR3 protein: CASSEGSGGDTQYF
CDR3 DNA: TGTGCCAGCAGTGAGGGAAGCGGGGGGGATACGCAGTATTTT

V gene: TRBV24-1
clone size: .
D gene: TRBD1
CDR3 length: 15
J gene: TRBJ2-7
CDR3 protein: CATSDPDRDPYEQYF
CDR3 DNA: TGTGCCACCAGTGACCCCGACAGGGACCCCTACGAGCAGTACTTC

V gene: TRBV5-1
clone size: .
D gene: TRBD2
CDR3 length: 18
J gene: TRBJ2-3
CDR3 protein: CASSLVGTSGRSTDTQYF
CDR3 DNA: TGCGCCAGCAGCTTGGTTGGGACTAGCGGGAGGAGCACAGATACGCAGTATTTT

V gene: TRBV2
clone size: .
D gene: .
CDR3 length: 13
J gene: TRBJ1-4
CDR3 protein: CASKQGTGEKLFF
CDR3 DNA: TGTGCCAGCAAGCAAGGGACTGGTGAAAAACTGTTTTTT

V gene: TRBV19
clone size: .
D gene: .
CDR3 length: 14
J gene: TRBJ2-4
CDR3 protein: CASKPGQGGNIQYF
CDR3 DNA: TGTGCCAGTAAACCGGGACAAGGCGGGAACATTCAGTACTTC

V gene: TRBV23-1
clone size: .
D gene: TRBD1
CDR3 length: 16
J gene: TRBJ1-5
CDR3 protein: CASSHSTGGKRQPQHF
CDR3 DNA: TGCGCCAGCAGTCATTCTACAGGGGGCAAGCGGCAGCCCCAGCATTTT

V gene: TRBV4-1
clone size: .
D gene: TRBD2
CDR3 length: 17
J gene: TRBJ2-3
CDR3 protein: CASSQDIDSGNVNTQYF
CDR3 DNA: TGCGCCAGCAGCCAAGATATCGATAGCGGGAATGTAAATACGCAGTATTTT

V gene: TRBV28
clone size: .
D gene: .
CDR3 length: 16
J gene: TRBJ1-2
CDR3 protein: CASSSAPGLKDYGYTF
CDR3 DNA: TGTGCCAGCAGTTCGGCCCCGGGACTTAAGGACTATGGCTACACCTTC

V gene: TRBV7-9
clone size: .
D gene: .
CDR3 length: 13
J gene: TRBJ1-3
CDR3 protein: CASSEALGNTIYF
CDR3 DNA: TGTGCCAGCAGTGAAGCCCTTGGAAACACCATATATTTT

V gene: TRBV4-1
clone size: .
D gene: TRBD1
CDR3 length: 15
J gene: TRBJ1-2
CDR3 protein: CASSPTGGRDYGYTF
CDR3 DNA: TGCGCCAGCAGCCCTACAGGGGGACGGGACTATGGCTACACCTTC

V gene: TRBV11-3
clone size: .
D gene: TRBD2
CDR3 length: 13
J gene: TRBJ2-5
CDR3 protein: CASSFGGRGTQYF
CDR3 DNA: TGTGCCAGCAGCTTTGGCGGGAGAGGGACCCAGTACTTC

V gene: TRBV3-1/TRBV3-2
clone size: .
D gene: TRBD2
CDR3 length: 18
J gene: TRBJ2-3
CDR3 protein: CASSRIPGLAGGTDTQYF
CDR3 DNA: TGTGCCAGCAGCCGAATACCCGGACTAGCGGGAGGAACAGATACGCAGTATTTT

V gene: TRBV5-1
clone size: .
D gene: TRBD1
CDR3 length: 16
J gene: TRBJ1-3
CDR3 protein: CASSPGQGAVGNTIYF
CDR3 DNA: TGCGCCAGCAGCCCGGGACAGGGGGCGGTTGGAAACACCATATATTTT

V gene: TRBV6-5
clone size: .
D gene: .
CDR3 length: 13
J gene: TRBJ2-3
CDR3 protein: CASSWTYTDTQYF
CDR3 DNA: TGTGCCAGCAGCTGGACTTACACAGATACGCAGTATTTT

V gene: TRBV13
clone size: .
D gene: .
CDR3 length: 13
J gene: TRBJ1-1
CDR3 protein: CASSFFLLGEAFF
CDR3 DNA: TGTGCCAGCAGCTTTTTTCTTCTCGGTGAAGCTTTCTTT

V gene: TRBV5-1
clone size: .
D gene: .
CDR3 length: 15
J gene: TRBJ1-6
CDR3 protein: CASSLWGGNNSPLHF
CDR3 DNA: TGCGCCAGCAGCTTGTGGGGAGGCAATAATTCACCCCTCCACTTT

V gene: TRBV12-3/TRBV12-4
clone size: .
D gene: .
CDR3 length: 13
J gene: TRBJ1-4
CDR3 protein: CASSFTTNEKLFF
CDR3 DNA: TGTGCCAGCAGTTTCACAACTAATGAAAAACTGTTTTTT

V gene: TRBV20-1
clone size: few
D gene: TRBD2
CDR3 length: 16
J gene: TRBJ2-1
CDR3 protein: CSASLTSGGRYNEQFF
CDR3 DNA: TGCAGTGCTAGTCTGACTAGCGGGGGCCGATACAATGAGCAGTTCTTC

V gene: TRBV4-3
clone size: once
D gene: .
CDR3 length: 16
J gene: TRBJ1-1
CDR3 protein: CASSQIRTAENTEAFF
CDR3 DNA: TGCGCCAGCAGCCAGATTAGGACAGCGGAGAACACTGAAGCTTTCTTT

V gene: TRBV30
clone size: once
D gene: .
CDR3 length: 14
J gene: TRBJ2-1
CDR3 protein: CAWSTGTSYNEQFF
CDR3 DNA: TGTGCCTGGAGTACGGGAACCTCCTACAATGAGCAGTTCTTC

V gene: TRBV29-1
clone size: .
D gene: .
CDR3 length: 12
J gene: TRBJ2-5
CDR3 protein: CSVGGARETQYF
CDR3 DNA: TGCAGCGTTGGAGGAGCCCGAGAGACCCAGTACTTC

V gene: TRBV3-1/TRBV3-2
clone size: .
D gene: TRBD2
CDR3 length: 19
J gene: TRBJ2-1
CDR3 protein: CASSQDRGSGRFSYNEQFF
CDR3 DNA: TGTGCCAGCAGCCAAGATCGGGGTAGCGGGAGGTTTTCCTACAATGAGCAGTTCTTC

V gene: TRBV28
clone size: .
D gene: .
CDR3 length: 15
J gene: TRBJ1-5
CDR3 protein: CASSTLRGSNQPQHF
CDR3 DNA: TGTGCCAGCAGTACCCTTCGAGGGAGCAATCAGCCCCAGCATTTT

V gene: TRBV24-1
clone size: .
D gene: .
CDR3 length: 16
J gene: TRBJ1-1
CDR3 protein: CATSDPLTESNTEAFF
CDR3 DNA: TGTGCCACCAGTGATCCCTTGACAGAGTCGAACACTGAAGCTTTCTTT

V gene: TRBV14
clone size: few
D gene: .
CDR3 length: 15
J gene: TRBJ1-1
CDR3 protein: CASSQDPTLNTEAFF
CDR3 DNA: TGTGCCAGCAGCCAAGATCCGACACTTAACACTGAAGCTTTCTTT

V gene: TRBV2
clone size: many
D gene: TRBD1
CDR3 length: 14
J gene: TRBJ1-4
CDR3 protein: CASTGTGGNEKLFF
CDR3 DNA: TGTGCCAGCACCGGGACAGGAGGGAACGAAAAACTGTTTTTT

V gene: TRBV4-1
clone size: .
D gene: TRBD2
CDR3 length: 13
J gene: TRBJ2-7
CDR3 protein: CASSQARESEQYF
CDR3 DNA: TGCGCCAGCAGCCAAGCGCGGGAGAGCGAGCAGTACTTC

V gene: TRBV6-5
clone size: .
D gene: TRBD2
CDR3 length: 14
J gene: TRBJ2-1
CDR3 protein: CAGQRESTYNEQFF
CDR3 DNA: TGTGCCGGCCAGCGGGAGTCGACCTACAATGAGCAGTTCTTC

V gene: TRBV29-1
clone size: .
D gene: TRBD1
CDR3 length: 13
J gene: TRBJ1-2
CDR3 protein: CSVLGGGLRGYTF
CDR3 DNA: TGCAGCGTTTTAGGGGGCGGACTGCGAGGCTACACCTTC

V gene: TRBV5-4
clone size: .
D gene: .
CDR3 length: 13
J gene: TRBJ1-1
CDR3 protein: CASSKGENTEAFF
CDR3 DNA: TGTGCCAGCAGCAAAGGGGAGAACACTGAAGCTTTCTTT

V gene: TRBV5-6
clone size: .
D gene: .
CDR3 length: 14
J gene: TRBJ2-2
CDR3 protein: CASSFTGNTGELFF
CDR3 DNA: TGTGCCAGCAGCTTTACGGGGAACACCGGGGAGCTGTTTTTT

V gene: TRBV6-2/TRBV6-3
clone size: .
D gene: TRBD2
CDR3 length: 19
J gene: TRBJ2-3
CDR3 protein: CASSYPGDGTSGRTDTQYF
CDR3 DNA: TGTGCCAGCAGTTACCCCGGGGATGGGACTAGCGGTCGCACAGATACGCAGTATTTT

V gene: TRBV28
clone size: .
D gene: TRBD2
CDR3 length: 15
J gene: TRBJ2-7
CDR3 protein: CASSLLTSGGGEQYF
CDR3 DNA: TGTGCCAGCAGTTTGCTCACCAGCGGGGGAGGCGAGCAGTACTTC